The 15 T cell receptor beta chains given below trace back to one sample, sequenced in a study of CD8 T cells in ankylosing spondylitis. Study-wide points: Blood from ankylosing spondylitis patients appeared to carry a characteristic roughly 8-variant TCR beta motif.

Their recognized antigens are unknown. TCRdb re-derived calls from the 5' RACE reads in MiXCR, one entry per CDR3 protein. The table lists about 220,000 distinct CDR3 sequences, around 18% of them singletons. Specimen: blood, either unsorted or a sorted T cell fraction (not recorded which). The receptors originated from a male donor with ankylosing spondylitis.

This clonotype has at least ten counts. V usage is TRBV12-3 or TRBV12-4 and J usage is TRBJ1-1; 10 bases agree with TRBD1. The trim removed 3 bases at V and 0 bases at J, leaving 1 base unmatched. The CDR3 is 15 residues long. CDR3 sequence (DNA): TGTGCCAGCAGTTTGGGACAGGGGATGAACACTGAAGCTTTCTTT. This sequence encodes CASSLGQGMNTEAFF.

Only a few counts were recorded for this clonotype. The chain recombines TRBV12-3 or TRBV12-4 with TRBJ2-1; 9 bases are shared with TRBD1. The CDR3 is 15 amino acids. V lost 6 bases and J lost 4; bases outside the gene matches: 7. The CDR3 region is CASSPGTGMYNEQFF. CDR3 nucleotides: TGTGCCAGCAGCCCCGGGACAGGGATGTACAATGAGCAGTTCTTC.

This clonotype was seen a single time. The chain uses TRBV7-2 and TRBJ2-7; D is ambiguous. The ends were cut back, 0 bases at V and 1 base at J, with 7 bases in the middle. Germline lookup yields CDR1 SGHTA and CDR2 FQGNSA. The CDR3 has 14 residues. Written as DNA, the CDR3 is TGTGCCAGCAGCTTAGCCCACCTATCCTACGAGCAGTACTTC. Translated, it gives CASSLAHLSYEQYF.

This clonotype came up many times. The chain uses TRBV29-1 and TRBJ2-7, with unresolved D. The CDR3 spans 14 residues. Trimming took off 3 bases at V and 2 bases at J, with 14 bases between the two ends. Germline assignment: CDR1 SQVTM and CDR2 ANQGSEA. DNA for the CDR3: TGCAGCGTTGAGGTCCCCGGTACAACCTACGAGCAGTACTTC. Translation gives CSVEVPGTTYEQYF.

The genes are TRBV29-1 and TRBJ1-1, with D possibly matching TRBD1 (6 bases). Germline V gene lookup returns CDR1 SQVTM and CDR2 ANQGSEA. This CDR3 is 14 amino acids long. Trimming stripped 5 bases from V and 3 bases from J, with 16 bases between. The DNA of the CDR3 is TGCAGCGTTCGACAGGACACGGGGTACACTGAAGCTTTCTTT. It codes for CSVRQDTGYTEAFF. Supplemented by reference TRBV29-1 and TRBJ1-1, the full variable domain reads SAVISQKPSRDICQRGTSLTIQCQVDSQVTMMFWYRQQPGQSLTLIATANQGSEATYESGFVIDKFPISRPNLTFSTLTVSNMSPEDSSIYLCSVRQDTGYTEAFFGQGTRLTVV.

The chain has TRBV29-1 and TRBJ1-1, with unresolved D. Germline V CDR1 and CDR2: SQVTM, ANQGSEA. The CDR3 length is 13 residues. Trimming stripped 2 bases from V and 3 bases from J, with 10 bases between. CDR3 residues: CSVEISGYTEAFF. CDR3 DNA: TGCAGCGTTGAAATAAGTGGGTACACTGAAGCTTTCTTT.

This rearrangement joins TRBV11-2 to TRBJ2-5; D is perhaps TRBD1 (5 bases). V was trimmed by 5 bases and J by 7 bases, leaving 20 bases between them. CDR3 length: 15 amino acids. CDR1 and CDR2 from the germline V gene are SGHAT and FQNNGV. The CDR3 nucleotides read TGTGCCAGCAGCGACTCGGACACGCCCTTAGGGACCCAGTACTTC. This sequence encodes CASSDSDTPLGTQYF.

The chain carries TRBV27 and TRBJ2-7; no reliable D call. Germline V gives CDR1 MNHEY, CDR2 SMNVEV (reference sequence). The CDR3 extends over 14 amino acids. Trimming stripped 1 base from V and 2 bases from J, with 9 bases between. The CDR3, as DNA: TGTGCCAGCAGTTTATTCACACCGGCCTACGAGCAGTACTTC. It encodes CASSLFTPAYEQYF.

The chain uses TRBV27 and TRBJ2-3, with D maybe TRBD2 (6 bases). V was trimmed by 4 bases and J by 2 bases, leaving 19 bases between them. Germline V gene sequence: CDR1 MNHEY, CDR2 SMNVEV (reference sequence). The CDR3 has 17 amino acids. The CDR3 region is CASSSDLARLDTDTQYF. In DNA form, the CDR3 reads TGTGCCAGCAGTTCAGACCTAGCGAGGTTAGACACAGATACGCAGTATTTT.

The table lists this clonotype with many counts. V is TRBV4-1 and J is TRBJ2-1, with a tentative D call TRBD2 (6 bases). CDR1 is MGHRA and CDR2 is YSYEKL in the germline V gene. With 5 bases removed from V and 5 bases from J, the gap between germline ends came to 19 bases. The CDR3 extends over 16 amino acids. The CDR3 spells CASSNPGLKINNEQFF. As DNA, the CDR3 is TGCGCCAGCAGCAACCCGGGACTCAAGATTAACAATGAGCAGTTCTTC.

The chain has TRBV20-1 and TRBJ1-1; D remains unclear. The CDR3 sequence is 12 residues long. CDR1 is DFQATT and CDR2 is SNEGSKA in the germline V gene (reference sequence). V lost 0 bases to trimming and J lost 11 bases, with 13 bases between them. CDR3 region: CSARDLSQVAFF. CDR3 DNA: TGCAGTGCTAGAGATCTCTCCCAAGTGGCTTTCTTT.

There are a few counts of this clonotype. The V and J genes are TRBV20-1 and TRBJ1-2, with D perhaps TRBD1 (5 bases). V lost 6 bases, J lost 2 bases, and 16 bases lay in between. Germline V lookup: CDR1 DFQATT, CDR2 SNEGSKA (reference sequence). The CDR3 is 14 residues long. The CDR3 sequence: CSANPSTDNYGYTF. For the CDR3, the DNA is TGCAGTGCCAATCCTTCGACAGACAACTATGGCTACACCTTC.

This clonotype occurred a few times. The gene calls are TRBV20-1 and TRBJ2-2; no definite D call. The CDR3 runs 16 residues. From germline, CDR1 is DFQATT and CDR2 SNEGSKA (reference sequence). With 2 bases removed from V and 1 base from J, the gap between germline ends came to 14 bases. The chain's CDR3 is CSARSRRAVNTGELFF. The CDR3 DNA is TGCAGTGCTAGATCGCGTCGGGCGGTGAACACCGGGGAGCTGTTTTTT.

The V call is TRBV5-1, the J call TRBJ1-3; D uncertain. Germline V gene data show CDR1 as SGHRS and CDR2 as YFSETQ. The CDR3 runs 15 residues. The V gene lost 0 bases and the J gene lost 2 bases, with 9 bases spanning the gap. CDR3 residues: CASSLAPSAGNTIYF. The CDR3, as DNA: TGCGCCAGCAGCTTGGCACCCTCCGCTGGAAACACCATATATTTT.

The CDR3 nucleotides read TGTGCCTGGAGAATCGGAGGGGGCTACTACAATGAGCAGTTCTTC. Amino acid sequence: CAWRIGGGYYNEQFF. The chain has TRBV30 and TRBJ2-1; perhaps TRBD1 as D (7 bases). This CDR3 contains 15 residues. V was pared by 3 bases and J by 3 bases, with 15 bases between. Germline V CDR1 and CDR2: GTSNPN, SVGIG (reference sequence).